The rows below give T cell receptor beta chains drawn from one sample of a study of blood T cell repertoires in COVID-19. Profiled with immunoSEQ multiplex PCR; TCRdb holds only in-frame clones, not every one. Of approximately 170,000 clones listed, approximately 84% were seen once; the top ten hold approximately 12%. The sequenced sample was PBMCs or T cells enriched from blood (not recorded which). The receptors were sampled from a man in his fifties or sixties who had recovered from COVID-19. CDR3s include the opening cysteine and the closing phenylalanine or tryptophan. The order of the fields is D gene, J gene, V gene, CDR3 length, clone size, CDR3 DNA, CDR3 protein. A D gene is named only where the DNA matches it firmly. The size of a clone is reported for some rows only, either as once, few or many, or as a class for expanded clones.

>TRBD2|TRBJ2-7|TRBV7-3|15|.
TGTGCCAGCAGCTCCGACGGCGGGAGGGGCTACGAGCAGTACTTC
CASSSDGGRGYEQYF
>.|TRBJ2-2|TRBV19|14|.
TGTGCCAGTAGTTTCGGTCAGAACACCGGGGAGCTGTTTTTT
CASSFGQNTGELFF
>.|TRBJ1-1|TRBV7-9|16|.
TGTGCCAGCAGCTTAGCGTTAACAGCCCTGGGCACTGAAGCTTTCTTT
CASSLALTALGTEAFF
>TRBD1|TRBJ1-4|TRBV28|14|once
TGTGCCAGCAGGTCTACAGGGGTTCACGAAAAACTGTTTTTT
CASRSTGVHEKLFF
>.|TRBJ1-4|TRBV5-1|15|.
TGCGCCAGCAGCTTGGCGGGGGGGACCAATGAAAAACTGTTTTTT
CASSLAGGTNEKLFF
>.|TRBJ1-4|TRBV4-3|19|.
TGCGCCAGCAGCCAAGATAACCCCAGGGGCCAATCAACTAATGAAAAACTGTTTTTT
CASSQDNPRGQSTNEKLFF
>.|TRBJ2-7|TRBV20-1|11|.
TGCAGTGCCCTGCAGGGCTACGAGCAGTACTTC
CSALQGYEQYF
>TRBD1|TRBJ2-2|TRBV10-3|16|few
TGTGCCATCAGCTGGGCCGGGACAGCGAACACCGGGGAGCTGTTTTTT
CAISWAGTANTGELFF
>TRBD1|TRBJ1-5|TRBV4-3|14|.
TGCGCCAGCAGCCCCTCGACAGGGGGACAGCCCCAGCATTTT
CASSPSTGGQPQHF
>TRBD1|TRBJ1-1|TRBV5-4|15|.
TGTGCCAGCAGCCGGGACAGGGTGGGGGATACTGAAGCTTTCTTT
CASSRDRVGDTEAFF